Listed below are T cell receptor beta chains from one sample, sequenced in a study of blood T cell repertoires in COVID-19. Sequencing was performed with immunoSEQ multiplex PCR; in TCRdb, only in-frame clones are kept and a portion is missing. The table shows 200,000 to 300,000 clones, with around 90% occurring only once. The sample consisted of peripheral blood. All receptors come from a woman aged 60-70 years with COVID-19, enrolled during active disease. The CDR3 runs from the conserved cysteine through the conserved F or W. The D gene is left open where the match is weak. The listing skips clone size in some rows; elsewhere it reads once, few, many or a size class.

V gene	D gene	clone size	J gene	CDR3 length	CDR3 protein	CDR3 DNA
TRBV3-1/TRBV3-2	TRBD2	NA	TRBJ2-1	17	CASSQDGASGIYNEQFF	TGTGCCAGCAGCCAAGATGGGGCTAGCGGCATCTACAATGAGCAGTTCTTC
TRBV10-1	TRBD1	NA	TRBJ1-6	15	CASSESTGLGSPLHF	TGCGCCAGCAGTGAGTCGACAGGGCTCGGTTCACCCCTCCACTTT
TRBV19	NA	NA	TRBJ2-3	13	CASTRTNTDTQYF	TGTGCCAGTACGAGGACTAACACAGATACGCAGTATTTT
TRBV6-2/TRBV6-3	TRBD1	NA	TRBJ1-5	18	CASSYLVIQGQDNQPQHF	TGTGCCAGCAGTTATTTGGTAATTCAGGGACAGGACAATCAGCCCCAGCATTTT
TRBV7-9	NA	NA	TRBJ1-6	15	CASSLGSSYNSPLHF	TGTGCCAGCAGCTTGGGGAGCTCCTATAATTCACCCCTCCACTTT
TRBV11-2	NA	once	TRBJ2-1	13	CASSPSGRYEQFF	TGTGCCAGCAGCCCTAGTGGGAGATATGAGCAGTTCTTC
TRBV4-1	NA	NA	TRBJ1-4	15	CASSQDRQYNEKLFF	TGCGCCAGCAGCCAAGATCGACAGTATAATGAAAAACTGTTTTTT
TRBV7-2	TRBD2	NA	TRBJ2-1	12	CASSSSGTSGIF	TGTGCCAGCAGCTCAAGCGGGACTAGCGGGATCTTC
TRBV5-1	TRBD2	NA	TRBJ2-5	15	CASGPGLAGVETQYF	TGCGCCAGCGGCCCGGGACTAGCGGGAGTAGAGACCCAGTACTTC
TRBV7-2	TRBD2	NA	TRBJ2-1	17	CASSLTGTSGSLHEQFF	TGTGCCAGCAGCTTAACGGGGACTAGCGGGAGTCTACATGAGCAGTTCTTC
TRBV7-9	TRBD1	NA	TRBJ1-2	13	CASSRSGGLGYTF	TGTGCCAGCAGCAGATCAGGGGGCCTAGGCTACACCTTC
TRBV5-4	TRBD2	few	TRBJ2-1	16	CASSFGREASYNEQFF	TGTGCCAGCAGCTTCGGGCGGGAGGCGTCCTACAATGAGCAGTTCTTC
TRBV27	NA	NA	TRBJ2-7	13	CASSLRGAYEQYF	TGTGCCAGCAGTTTGCGGGGCGCTTACGAGCAGTACTTC
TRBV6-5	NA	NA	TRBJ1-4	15	CASRAPGGGNEKLFF	TGTGCCAGCAGGGCCCCCGGTGGGGGGAATGAAAAACTGTTTTTT
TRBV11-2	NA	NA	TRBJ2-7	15	CASSPRRSTLMEQYF	TGTGCCAGCAGCCCCCGGCGGTCGACCCTTATGGAGCAGTACTTC
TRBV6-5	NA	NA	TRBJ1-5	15	CASRDSRTTNQPQHF	TGTGCCAGCAGGGACAGCCGAACTACTAATCAGCCCCAGCATTTT
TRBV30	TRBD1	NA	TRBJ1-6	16	CAWSVHRGVRGSPLHF	TGTGCCTGGAGTGTACACAGGGGCGTGCGGGGCTCACCCCTCCACTTT
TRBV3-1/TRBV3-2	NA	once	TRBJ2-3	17	CASSGRDPRRPPRTQYF	TGTGCCAGCAGCGGGCGGGACCCCCGGCGGCCCCCTCGAACGCAGTATTTT
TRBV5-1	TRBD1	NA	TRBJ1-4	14	CASRSGTGDEKLFF	TGCGCCAGCAGATCCGGGACAGGGGATGAAAAACTGTTTTTT
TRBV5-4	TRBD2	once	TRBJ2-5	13	CASSRERGETQYF	TGTGCCAGCAGCCGGGAGCGGGGGGAGACCCAGTACTTC
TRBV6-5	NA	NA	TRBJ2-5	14	CASTIQGPPRAQYF	TGTGCCAGCACGATACAGGGCCCTCCCAGGGCCCAGTACTTC
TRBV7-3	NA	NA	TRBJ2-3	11	CASSSADTQYF	TGTGCCAGCAGCTCAGCAGATACGCAGTATTTT
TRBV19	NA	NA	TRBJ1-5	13	CASNGGLNQPQHF	TGTGCCAGTAATGGAGGCCTGAATCAGCCCCAGCATTTT
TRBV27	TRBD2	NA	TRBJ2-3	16	CASSLRLAGVRDTQYF	TGTGCCAGCAGTTTGCGGCTAGCGGGAGTTAGAGATACGCAGTATTTT
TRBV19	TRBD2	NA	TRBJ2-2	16	CASSPIGTSDTGELFF	TGTGCCAGTAGTCCGATCGGGACTAGCGACACCGGGGAGCTGTTTTTT